The rows below give T cell receptor beta chains drawn from one sample of a study of blood T cells in healthy people across ages. TCRdb re-called the 5' RACE reads with MiXCR, one entry per CDR3 protein. The data contain about 290,000 distinct CDR3 sequences, roughly 27% of them singletons. The sequenced material came from blood. These receptors were obtained from a woman aged 70-85 years in good health. CDR3s include the opening cysteine and the closing phenylalanine or tryptophan. The D gene is left open where the match is weak. Expanded clones get a size class; other rows say once, few or many, or leave the size out.

D: -
size: -
J: TRBJ1-1
V: TRBV14
DNA: TGTGCCAGCAGCCAAGTGGTAAACACTGAAGCTTTCTTT
CDR3: CASSQVVNTEAFF

D: -
size: few
J: TRBJ2-2
V: TRBV14
DNA: TGTGCCAGCAGCCAAGGTCCCGGGGAGCTGTTTTTT
CDR3: CASSQGPGELFF

D: -
size: -
J: TRBJ2-7
V: TRBV20-1
DNA: TGCAGTGCTAATAGCGGAATGTTCTACGAGCAGTACTTC
CDR3: CSANSGMFYEQYF

D: -
size: -
J: TRBJ2-3
V: TRBV10-3
DNA: TGTGCCATCAGATACACAGATACGCAGTATTTT
CDR3: CAIRYTDTQYF

D: -
size: few
J: TRBJ2-1
V: TRBV7-3
DNA: TGTGCCAGCAGCTTAAGTAAGGGCCAGCGGTACGGGGCTGAGCAGTTCTTC
CDR3: CASSLSKGQRYGAEQFF

D: -
size: many
J: TRBJ2-5
V: TRBV12-3/TRBV12-4
DNA: TGTGCCAGCAGTCCAGGGACGGGACAAGAGACCCAGTACTTC
CDR3: CASSPGTGQETQYF

D: -
size: few
J: TRBJ2-6
V: TRBV19
DNA: TGTGCCAGTAGTAGGGACGGGTGGAGAGTGCTCTCTGGGGCCAACGTCCTGACTTTC
CDR3: CASSRDGWRVLSGANVLTF

D: TRBD1
size: -
J: TRBJ2-3
V: TRBV28
DNA: TGTGCCAGCAGAGCGAGACAGGGAGCAGATACGCAGTATTTT
CDR3: CASRARQGADTQYF

D: -
size: -
J: TRBJ1-2
V: TRBV30
DNA: TGTGCCTGGAGGGGGGGTATCTATGGCTACACCTTC
CDR3: CAWRGGIYGYTF

D: TRBD2
size: -
J: TRBJ2-5
V: TRBV11-2
DNA: TGTGCCAGCAGCTCGGGACTAGCTGAAGAGACCCAGTACTTC
CDR3: CASSSGLAEETQYF

D: -
size: -
J: TRBJ1-1
V: TRBV20-1
DNA: TGCAGTGCGATTTGGGGACACATGAACACTGAAGCTTTCTTT
CDR3: CSAIWGHMNTEAFF

D: TRBD2
size: -
J: TRBJ2-2
V: TRBV6-5
DNA: TGTGCCAGCAGTTCACGGACTAGTCTAAACACCGGGGAGCTGTTTTTT
CDR3: CASSSRTSLNTGELFF

D: -
size: few
J: TRBJ2-1
V: TRBV10-3
DNA: TGTGCCATCAGCGACAGAGACAATGAGCAGTTCTTC
CDR3: CAISDRDNEQFF

D: -
size: few
J: TRBJ2-1
V: TRBV28
DNA: TGTGCCAGCAGTTTATTATACGGCGGGGAAGAGCAGTTCTTC
CDR3: CASSLLYGGEEQFF

D: TRBD1
size: -
J: TRBJ1-5
V: TRBV3-1
DNA: TGTGCCAGCAGCCCTGACAGGGGTCAGCCCCAGCATTTT
CDR3: CASSPDRGQPQHF

D: -
size: few
J: TRBJ1-4
V: TRBV20-1
DNA: TGCAGTGCTAGACCCTACAGTCCAACTAATGAAAAACTGTTTTTT
CDR3: CSARPYSPTNEKLFF

D: TRBD2
size: many
J: TRBJ2-3
V: TRBV20-1
DNA: TGCAGTGTACTAGCGGTAGTCACAGATACGCAGTATTTT
CDR3: CSVLAVVTDTQYF

D: -
size: -
J: TRBJ2-1
V: TRBV7-8
DNA: TGTGCCAGCAGCCTCGGGAATTCCTACAATGAGCAGTTCTTC
CDR3: CASSLGNSYNEQFF

D: -
size: few
J: TRBJ2-1
V: TRBV29-1
DNA: TGCAGCGCCTTAGCACCCTCCTCCAATGAGCAGTTCTTC
CDR3: CSALAPSSNEQFF

D: TRBD1
size: many
J: TRBJ1-1
V: TRBV29-1
DNA: TGCAGCCCAGGACAGGCGGCTGAAGCTTTCTTT
CDR3: CSPGQAAEAFF

D: -
size: -
J: TRBJ1-1
V: TRBV29-1
DNA: TGCAGCGTTGCCGAGGACAGCTTTCCGACTGAAGCTTTCTTT
CDR3: CSVAEDSFPTEAFF

D: TRBD1
size: few
J: TRBJ1-6
V: TRBV27
DNA: TGTGCCAGCAGGTCACAGGGGAGTGGGGTAAATTCACCCCTCCACTTT
CDR3: CASRSQGSGVNSPLHF

D: -
size: -
J: TRBJ2-4
V: TRBV3-1
DNA: TGTGCCGGCAGCCAAGATCACAGACTAGCCAAAAACATTCAGTACTTC
CDR3: CAGSQDHRLAKNIQYF

D: TRBD2
size: -
J: TRBJ2-7
V: TRBV7-9
DNA: TGTGCCAGCAGCTCGGGACTAGCGGGCCGTCCCTACGAGCAGTACTTC
CDR3: CASSSGLAGRPYEQYF

D: -
size: -
J: TRBJ1-4
V: TRBV5-1
DNA: TGCGCCAGCAGCTACGAGAATCCTAATGAAAAACTGTTTTTT
CDR3: CASSYENPNEKLFF

D: -
size: -
J: TRBJ2-3
V: TRBV28
DNA: TGTGCCAGCAGTTCCGGACGAGCGGGCACAGATACGCAGTATTTT
CDR3: CASSSGRAGTDTQYF

D: -
size: -
J: TRBJ2-6
V: TRBV5-4
DNA: TGTGCCAGCAGCTTGAGGACTGATGGGGCCAACGTCCTGACTTTC
CDR3: CASSLRTDGANVLTF

D: -
size: many
J: TRBJ2-3
V: TRBV29-1
DNA: TGCAGCGTCGCCCCCGGCTCTCGGGATACGCAGTATTTT
CDR3: CSVAPGSRDTQYF

D: TRBD2
size: -
J: TRBJ2-2
V: TRBV18
DNA: TGTGCCAGCTCACAATCCGGGACTACGAACACCAGGGAGCTGTTTTTT
CDR3: CASSQSGTTNTRELFF

D: TRBD1
size: few
J: TRBJ1-2
V: TRBV12-3/TRBV12-4
DNA: TGTGCCAGCAGTTTACAGACAGGGGTCTATGGCTACACCTTC
CDR3: CASSLQTGVYGYTF

D: -
size: -
J: TRBJ2-3
V: TRBV6-5
DNA: TGTGCCAGCGGACGAGGGGCTAGCACAGATACGCAGTATTTT
CDR3: CASGRGASTDTQYF

D: TRBD2
size: few
J: TRBJ2-3
V: TRBV6-4
DNA: TGTGCCAGCAGTGGGCGGGAGATCACAGATACGCAGTATTTT
CDR3: CASSGREITDTQYF

D: -
size: -
J: TRBJ2-1
V: TRBV20-1
DNA: TGCAGTGCTAGAGATCGGGAGCACTACAATGAGCAGTTCTTC
CDR3: CSARDREHYNEQFF

D: -
size: few
J: TRBJ2-7
V: TRBV12-3/TRBV12-4
DNA: TGTGCCAGCAGTTTTACCCCCAGCGAGCAGTACTTC
CDR3: CASSFTPSEQYF

D: -
size: -
J: TRBJ1-4
V: TRBV2
DNA: TGTGCCAGCGTGGGAGGCGCGGGTGAAAAACTGTTTTTT
CDR3: CASVGGAGEKLFF